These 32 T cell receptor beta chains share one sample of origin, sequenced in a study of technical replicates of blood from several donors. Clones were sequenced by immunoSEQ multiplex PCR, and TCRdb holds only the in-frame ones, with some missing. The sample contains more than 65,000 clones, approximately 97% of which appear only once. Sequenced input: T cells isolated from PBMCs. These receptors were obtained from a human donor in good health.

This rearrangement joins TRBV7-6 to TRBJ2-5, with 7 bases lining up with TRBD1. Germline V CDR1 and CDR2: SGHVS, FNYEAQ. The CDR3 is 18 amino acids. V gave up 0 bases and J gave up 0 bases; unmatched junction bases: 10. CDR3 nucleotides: TGTGCCAGCAGCTTAGCGCCACCGGGACAGAGGTACCAAGAGACCCAGTACTTC. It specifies CASSLAPPGQRYQETQYF.

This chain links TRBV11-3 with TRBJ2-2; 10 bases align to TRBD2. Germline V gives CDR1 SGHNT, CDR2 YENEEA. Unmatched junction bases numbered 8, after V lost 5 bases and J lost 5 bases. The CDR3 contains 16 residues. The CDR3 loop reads CASSPRAGGNTGELFF. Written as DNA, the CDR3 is TGTGCCAGCAGCCCCCGAGCGGGAGGGAATACCGGGGAGCTGTTTTTT.

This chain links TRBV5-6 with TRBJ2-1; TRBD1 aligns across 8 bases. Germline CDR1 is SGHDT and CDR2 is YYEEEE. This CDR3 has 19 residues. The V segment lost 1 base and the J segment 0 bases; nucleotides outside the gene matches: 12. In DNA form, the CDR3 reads TGTGCCAGCAGCTTGACAGGGGGGCGGATCGACAGCTCCTACAATGAGCAGTTCTTC. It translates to CASSLTGGRIDSSYNEQFF. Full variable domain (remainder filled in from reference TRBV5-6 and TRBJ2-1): DAGVTQSPTHLIKTRGQQVTLRCSPKSGHDTVSWYQQALGQGPQFIFQYYEEEERQRGNFPDRFSGHQFPNYSSELNVNALLLGDSALYLCASSLTGGRIDSSYNEQFFGPGTRLTVL.

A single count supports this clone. The CDR3 loop is CASSLIDTTSGNTIYF. The DNA for the CDR3 is TGTGCCAGCAGCTTGATTGACACCACCTCTGGAAACACCATATATTTT. The chain couples TRBV5-6 to TRBJ1-3, with D uncertain. CDR3 length equals 16 residues. CDR1 SGHDT and CDR2 YYEEEE come from the germline V gene. V gave up 1 base and J gave up 0 bases, with 11 bases separating them.

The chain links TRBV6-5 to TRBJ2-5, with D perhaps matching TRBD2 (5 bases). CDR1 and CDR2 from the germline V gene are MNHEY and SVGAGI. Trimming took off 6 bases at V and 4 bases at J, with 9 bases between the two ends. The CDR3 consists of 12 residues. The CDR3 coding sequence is TGTGCCAGCAGCCCCGGGGTAGAGACCCAGTACTTC. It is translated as CASSPGVETQYF.

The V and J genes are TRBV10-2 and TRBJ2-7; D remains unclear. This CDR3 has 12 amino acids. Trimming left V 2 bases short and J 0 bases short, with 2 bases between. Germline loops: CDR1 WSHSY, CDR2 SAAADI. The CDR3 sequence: CASSEHSYEQYF. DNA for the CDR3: TGCGCCAGCAGTGAGCACTCCTACGAGCAGTACTTC.

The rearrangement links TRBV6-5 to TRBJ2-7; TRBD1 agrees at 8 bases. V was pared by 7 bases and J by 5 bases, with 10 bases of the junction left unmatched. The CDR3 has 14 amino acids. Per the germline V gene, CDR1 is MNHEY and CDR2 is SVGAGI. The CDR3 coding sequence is TGTGCCAGCACCCGGACAGGGATTCGAGACGAGCAGTACTTC. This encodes CASTRTGIRDEQYF.

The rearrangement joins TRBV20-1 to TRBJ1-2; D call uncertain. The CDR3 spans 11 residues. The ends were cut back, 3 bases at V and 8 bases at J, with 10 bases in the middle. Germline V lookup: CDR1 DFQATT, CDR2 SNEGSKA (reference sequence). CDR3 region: CSARQAYGYTF. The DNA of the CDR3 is TGCAGTGCTAGGCAGGCCTACGGCTACACCTTC.

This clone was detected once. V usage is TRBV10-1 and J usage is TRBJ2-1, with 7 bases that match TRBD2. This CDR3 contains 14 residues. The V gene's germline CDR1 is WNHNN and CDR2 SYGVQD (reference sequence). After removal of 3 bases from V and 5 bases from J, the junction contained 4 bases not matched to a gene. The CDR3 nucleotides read TGCGCCAGCAGTGAAGCGGGGTCGCACAATGAGCAGTTCTTC. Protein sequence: CASSEAGSHNEQFF.

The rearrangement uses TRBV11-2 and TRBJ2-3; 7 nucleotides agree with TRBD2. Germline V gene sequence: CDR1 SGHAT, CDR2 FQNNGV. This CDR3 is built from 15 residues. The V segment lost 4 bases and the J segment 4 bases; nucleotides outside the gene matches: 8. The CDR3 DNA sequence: TGTGCCAGCAGCTCCATGACTAGCACTCCAGATACGCAGTATTTT. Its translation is CASSSMTSTPDTQYF.

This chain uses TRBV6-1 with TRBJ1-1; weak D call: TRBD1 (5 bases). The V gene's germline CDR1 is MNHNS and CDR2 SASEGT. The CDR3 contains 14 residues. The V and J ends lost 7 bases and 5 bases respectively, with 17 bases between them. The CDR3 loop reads CASTLSRRGTEAFF. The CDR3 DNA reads TGTGCCAGCACCCTGAGCAGGCGGGGGACTGAAGCTTTCTTT.

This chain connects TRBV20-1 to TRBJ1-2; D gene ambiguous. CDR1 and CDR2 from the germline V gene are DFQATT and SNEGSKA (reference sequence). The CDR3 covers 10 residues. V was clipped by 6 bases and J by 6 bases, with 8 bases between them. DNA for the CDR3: TGCAGTGCGCGCAGGCATGGCTACACCTTC. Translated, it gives CSARRHGYTF.

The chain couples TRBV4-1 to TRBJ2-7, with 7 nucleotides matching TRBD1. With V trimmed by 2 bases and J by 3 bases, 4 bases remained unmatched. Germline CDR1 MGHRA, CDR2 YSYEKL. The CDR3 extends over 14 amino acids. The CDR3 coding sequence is TGCGCCAGCAGCCAAAAGACAGGGATCTACGAGCAGTACTTC. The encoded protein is CASSQKTGIYEQYF.

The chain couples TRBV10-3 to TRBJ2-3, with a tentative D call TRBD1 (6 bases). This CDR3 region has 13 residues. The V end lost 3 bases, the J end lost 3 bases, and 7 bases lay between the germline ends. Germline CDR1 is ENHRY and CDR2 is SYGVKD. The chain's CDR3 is CAISDRGTDTQYF. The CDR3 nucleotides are TGTGCCATCAGTGACAGGGGAACAGATACGCAGTATTTT.

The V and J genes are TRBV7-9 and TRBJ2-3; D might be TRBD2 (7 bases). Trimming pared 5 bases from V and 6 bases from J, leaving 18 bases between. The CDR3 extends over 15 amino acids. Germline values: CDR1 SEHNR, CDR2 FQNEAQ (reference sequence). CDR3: CASSPLLGGADTQYF. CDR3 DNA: TGTGCCAGCAGCCCGCTATTAGGGGGGGCGGATACGCAGTATTTT.

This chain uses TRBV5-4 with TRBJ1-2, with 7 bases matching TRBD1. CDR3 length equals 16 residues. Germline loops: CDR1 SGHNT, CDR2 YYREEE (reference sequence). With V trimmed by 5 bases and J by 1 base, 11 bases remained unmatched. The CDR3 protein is CASRPRTGAFNYGYTF. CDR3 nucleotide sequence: TGTGCCAGCAGACCCCGGACAGGCGCTTTTAACTATGGCTACACCTTC. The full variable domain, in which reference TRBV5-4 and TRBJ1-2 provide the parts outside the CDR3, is ETGVTQSPTHLIKTRGQQVTLRCSSQSGHNTVSWYQQALGQGPQFIFQYYREEENGRGNFPPRFSGLQFPNYSSELNVNALELDDSALYLCASRPRTGAFNYGYTFGSGTRLTVV.

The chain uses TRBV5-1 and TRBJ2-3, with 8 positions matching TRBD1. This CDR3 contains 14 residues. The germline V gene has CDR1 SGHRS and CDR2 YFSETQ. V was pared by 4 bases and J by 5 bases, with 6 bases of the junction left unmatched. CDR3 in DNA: TGCGCCAGCAGCCGTGGACAGGGTGGAGATACGCAGTATTTT. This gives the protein CASSRGQGGDTQYF.

The CDR3 here is CASSLGGTSGPGETQYF. The CDR3 DNA follows: TGCGCCAGCAGCTTGGGAGGGACTAGCGGCCCAGGAGAGACCCAGTACTTC. This chain connects TRBV5-1 to TRBJ2-5, with 11 positions matching TRBD2. This CDR3 comprises 17 residues. V dropped 0 bases and J dropped 4; count of bases not matched to a gene: 8. Per the germline V gene, CDR1 is SGHRS and CDR2 is YFSETQ.

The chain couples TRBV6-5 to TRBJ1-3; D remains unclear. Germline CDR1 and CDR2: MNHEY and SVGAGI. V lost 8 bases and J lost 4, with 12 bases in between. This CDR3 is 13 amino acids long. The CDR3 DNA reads TGTGCCAGCGGCCCCCGCGGGGGAAACACCATATATTTT. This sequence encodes CASGPRGGNTIYF.

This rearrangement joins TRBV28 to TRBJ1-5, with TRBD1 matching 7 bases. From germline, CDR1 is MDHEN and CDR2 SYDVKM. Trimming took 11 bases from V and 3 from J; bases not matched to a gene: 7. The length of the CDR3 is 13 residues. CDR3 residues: CAGRDSNNQPQHF. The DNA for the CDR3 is TGTGCCGGCCGGGACAGCAACAATCAGCCCCAGCATTTT.

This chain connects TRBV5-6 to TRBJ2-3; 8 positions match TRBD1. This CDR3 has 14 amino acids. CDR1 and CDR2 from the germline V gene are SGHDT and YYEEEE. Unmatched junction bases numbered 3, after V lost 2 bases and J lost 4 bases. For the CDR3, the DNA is TGTGCCAGCAGCTTAGACAGGGGTGCAGATACGCAGTATTTT. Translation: CASSLDRGADTQYF.

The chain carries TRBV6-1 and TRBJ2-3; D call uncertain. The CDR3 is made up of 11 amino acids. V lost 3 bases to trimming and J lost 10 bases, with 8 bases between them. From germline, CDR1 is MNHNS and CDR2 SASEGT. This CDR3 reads CASSDFGPQYF. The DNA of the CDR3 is TGTGCCAGCAGTGACTTCGGTCCGCAGTATTTT.

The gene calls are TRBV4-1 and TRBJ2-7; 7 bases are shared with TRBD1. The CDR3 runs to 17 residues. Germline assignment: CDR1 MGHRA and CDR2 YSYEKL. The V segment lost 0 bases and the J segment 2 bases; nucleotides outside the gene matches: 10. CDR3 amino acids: CASSQDRNRGVAYEQYF. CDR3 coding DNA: TGCGCCAGCAGCCAAGATCGGAACAGGGGTGTCGCCTACGAGCAGTACTTC.

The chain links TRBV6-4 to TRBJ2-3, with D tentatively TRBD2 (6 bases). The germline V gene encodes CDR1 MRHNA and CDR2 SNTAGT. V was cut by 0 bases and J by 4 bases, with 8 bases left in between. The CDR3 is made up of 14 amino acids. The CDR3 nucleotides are TGTGCCAGCAGTGACTCAACGGGGGCAGATACGCAGTATTTT. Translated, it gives CASSDSTGADTQYF.

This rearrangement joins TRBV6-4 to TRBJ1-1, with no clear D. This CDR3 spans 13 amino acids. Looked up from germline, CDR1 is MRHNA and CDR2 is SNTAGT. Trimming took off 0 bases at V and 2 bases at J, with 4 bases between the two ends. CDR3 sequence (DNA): TGTGCCAGCAGTGACTCCCCAAACACTGAAGCTTTCTTT. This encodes CASSDSPNTEAFF.

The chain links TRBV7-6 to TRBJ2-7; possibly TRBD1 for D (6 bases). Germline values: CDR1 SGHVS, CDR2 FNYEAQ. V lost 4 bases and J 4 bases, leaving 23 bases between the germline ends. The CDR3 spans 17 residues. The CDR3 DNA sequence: TGTGCCAGCAGCTCCCCTCACCTTGGGGGCGACAGGTACGAGCAGTACTTC. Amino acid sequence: CASSSPHLGGDRYEQYF.

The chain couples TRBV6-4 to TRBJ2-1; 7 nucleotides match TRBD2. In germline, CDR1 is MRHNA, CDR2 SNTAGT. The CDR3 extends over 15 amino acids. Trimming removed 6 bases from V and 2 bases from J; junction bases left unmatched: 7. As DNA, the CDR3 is TGTGCCAGCAGCAAAGGACTAGACCCCTACAATGAGCAGTTCTTC. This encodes CASSKGLDPYNEQFF.

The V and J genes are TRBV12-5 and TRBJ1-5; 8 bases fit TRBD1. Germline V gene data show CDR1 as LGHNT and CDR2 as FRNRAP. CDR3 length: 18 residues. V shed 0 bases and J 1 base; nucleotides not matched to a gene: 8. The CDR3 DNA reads TGTGCTAGTGGTTTGGTACTTGGACAGGGCAAGAGCAATCAGCCCCAGCATTTT. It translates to CASGLVLGQGKSNQPQHF. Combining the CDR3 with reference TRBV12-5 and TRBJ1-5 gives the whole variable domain DARVTQTPRHKVTEMGQEVTMRCQPILGHNTVFWYRQTMMQGLELLAYFRNRAPLDDSGMPKDRFSAEMPDATLATLKIQPSEPRDSAVYFCASGLVLGQGKSNQPQHFGDGTRLSIL.

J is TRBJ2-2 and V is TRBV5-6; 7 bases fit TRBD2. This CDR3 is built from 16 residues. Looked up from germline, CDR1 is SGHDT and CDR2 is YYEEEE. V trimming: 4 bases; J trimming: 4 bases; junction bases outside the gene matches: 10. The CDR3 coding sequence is TGTGCCAGCAGCGGACTTGGGGGGAGGGTCACCGGGGAGCTGTTTTTT. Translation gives CASSGLGGRVTGELFF.

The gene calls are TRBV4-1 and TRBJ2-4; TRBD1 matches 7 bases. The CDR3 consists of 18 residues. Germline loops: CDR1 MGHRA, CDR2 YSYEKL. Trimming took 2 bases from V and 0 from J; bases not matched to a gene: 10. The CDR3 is CASSQSWTGPIAKNIQYF. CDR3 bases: TGCGCCAGCAGCCAATCCTGGACAGGTCCGATAGCCAAAAACATTCAGTACTTC.

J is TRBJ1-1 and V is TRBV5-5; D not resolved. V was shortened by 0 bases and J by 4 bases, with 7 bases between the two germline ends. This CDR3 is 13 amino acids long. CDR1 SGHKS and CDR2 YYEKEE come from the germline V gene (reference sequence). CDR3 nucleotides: TGTGCCAGCAGCTTGGGGTTTAGCACTGAAGCTTTCTTT. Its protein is CASSLGFSTEAFF.

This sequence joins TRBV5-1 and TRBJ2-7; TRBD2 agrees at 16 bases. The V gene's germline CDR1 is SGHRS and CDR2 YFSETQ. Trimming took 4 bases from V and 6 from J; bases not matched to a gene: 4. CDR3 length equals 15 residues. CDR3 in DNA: TGCGCCAGCAGCACGGGACTAGCGGGAGGGCTCGAGCAGTACTTC. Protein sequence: CASSTGLAGGLEQYF. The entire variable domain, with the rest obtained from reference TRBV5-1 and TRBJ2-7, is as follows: KAGVTQTPRYLIKTRGQQVTLSCSPISGHRSVSWYQQTPGQGLQFLFEYFSETQRNKGNFPGRFSGRQFSNSRSEMNVSTLELGDSALYLCASSTGLAGGLEQYFGPGTRLTVT.